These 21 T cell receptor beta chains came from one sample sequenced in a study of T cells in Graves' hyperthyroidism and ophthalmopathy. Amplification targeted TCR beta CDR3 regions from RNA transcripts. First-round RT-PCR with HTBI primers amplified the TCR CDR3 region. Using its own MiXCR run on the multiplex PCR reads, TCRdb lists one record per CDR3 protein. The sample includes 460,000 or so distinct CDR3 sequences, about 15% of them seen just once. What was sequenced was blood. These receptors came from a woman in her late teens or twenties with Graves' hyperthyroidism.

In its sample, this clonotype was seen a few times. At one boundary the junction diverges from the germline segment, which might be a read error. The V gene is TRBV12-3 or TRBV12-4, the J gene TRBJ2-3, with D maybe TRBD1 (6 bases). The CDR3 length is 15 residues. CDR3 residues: CASSFGQPHTDTRYF. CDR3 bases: TGTGCCAGCAGTTTCGGACAGCCCCACACAGATACGCGGTATTTT.

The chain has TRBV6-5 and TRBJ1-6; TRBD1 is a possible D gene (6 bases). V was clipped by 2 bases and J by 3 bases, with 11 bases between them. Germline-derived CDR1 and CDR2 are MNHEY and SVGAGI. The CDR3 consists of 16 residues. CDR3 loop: CASSYGQGFYNSPLHF. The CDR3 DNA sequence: TGTGCCAGCAGTTACGGGCAGGGGTTCTATAATTCACCCCTCCACTTT.

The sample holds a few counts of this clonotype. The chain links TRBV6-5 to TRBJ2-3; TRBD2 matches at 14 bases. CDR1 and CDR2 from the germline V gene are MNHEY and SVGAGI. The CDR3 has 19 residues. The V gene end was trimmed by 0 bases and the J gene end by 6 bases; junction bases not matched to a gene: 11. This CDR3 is CASSYSGTSGSSQGDTQYF. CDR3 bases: TGTGCCAGCAGTTACTCCGGGACTAGCGGGAGTTCTCAGGGGGATACGCAGTATTTT.

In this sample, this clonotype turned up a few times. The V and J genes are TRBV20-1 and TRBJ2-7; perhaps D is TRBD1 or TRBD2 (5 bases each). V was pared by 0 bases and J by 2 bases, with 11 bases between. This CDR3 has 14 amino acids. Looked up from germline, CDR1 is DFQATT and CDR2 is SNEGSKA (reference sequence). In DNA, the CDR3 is TGCAGTGCTAGAGATCCCAGGGACCCCTACGAGCAGTACGTC. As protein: CSARDPRDPYEQYV.

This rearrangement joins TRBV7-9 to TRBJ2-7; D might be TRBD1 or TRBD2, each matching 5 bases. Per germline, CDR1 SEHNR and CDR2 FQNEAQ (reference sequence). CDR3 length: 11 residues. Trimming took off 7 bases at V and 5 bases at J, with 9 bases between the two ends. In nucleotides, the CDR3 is TGTGCCAGCACCCGAGGGGACGAGCAGTACTTC. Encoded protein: CASTRGDEQYF.

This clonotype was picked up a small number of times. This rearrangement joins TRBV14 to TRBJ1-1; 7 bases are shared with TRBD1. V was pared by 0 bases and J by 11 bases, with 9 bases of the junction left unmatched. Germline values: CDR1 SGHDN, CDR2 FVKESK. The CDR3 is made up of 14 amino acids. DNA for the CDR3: TGTGCCAGCAGCCAAGATACAGGGGATTTGGTGGCTTTCTTT. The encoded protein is CASSQDTGDLVAFF. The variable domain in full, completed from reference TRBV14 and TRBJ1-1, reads EAGVTQFPSHSVIEKGQTVTLRCDPISGHDNLYWYRRVMGKEIKFLLHFVKESKQDESGMPNNRFLAERTGGTYSTLKVQPAELEDSGVYFCASSQDTGDLVAFFGQGTRLTVV.

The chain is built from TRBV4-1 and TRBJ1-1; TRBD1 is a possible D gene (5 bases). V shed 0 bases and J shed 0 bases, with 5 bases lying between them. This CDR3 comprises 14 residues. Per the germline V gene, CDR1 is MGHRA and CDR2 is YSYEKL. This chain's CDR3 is CASSQEGLNTEAFF. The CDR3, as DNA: TGCGCCAGCAGCCAAGAGGGGCTGAACACTGAAGCTTTCTTT.

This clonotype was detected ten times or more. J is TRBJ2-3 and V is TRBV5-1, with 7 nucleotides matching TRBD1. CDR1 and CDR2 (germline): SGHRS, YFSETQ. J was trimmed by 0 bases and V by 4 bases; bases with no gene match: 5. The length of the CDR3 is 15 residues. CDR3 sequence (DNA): TGCGCCAGCAGCCTAAGGGACAGTAGCACAGATACGCAGTATTTT. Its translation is CASSLRDSSTDTQYF. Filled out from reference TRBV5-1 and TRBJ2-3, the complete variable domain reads KAGVTQTPRYLIKTRGQQVTLSCSPISGHRSVSWYQQTPGQGLQFLFEYFSETQRNKGNFPGRFSGRQFSNSRSEMNVSTLELGDSALYLCASSLRDSSTDTQYFGPGTRLTVL.

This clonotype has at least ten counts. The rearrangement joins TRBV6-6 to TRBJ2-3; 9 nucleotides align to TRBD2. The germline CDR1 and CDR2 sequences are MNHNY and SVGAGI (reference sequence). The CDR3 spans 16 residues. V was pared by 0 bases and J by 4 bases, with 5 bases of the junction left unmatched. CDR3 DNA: TGTGCCAGCAGTTACTCGAATCGACTAGCGGCAGATACGCAGTATTTT. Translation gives CASSYSNRLAADTQYF.

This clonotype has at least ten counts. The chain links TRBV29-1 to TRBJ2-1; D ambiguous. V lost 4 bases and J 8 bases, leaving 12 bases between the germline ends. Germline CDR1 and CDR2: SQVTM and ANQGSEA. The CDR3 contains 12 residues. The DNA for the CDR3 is TGCAGCGTTGTCGTCGTAGGCGATGAGCAGTTCTTC. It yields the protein CSVVVVGDEQFF.

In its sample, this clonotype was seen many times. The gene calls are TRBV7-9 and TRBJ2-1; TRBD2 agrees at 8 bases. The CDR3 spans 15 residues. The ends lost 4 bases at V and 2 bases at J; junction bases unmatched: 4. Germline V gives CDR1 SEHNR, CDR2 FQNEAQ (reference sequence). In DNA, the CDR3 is TGTGCCAGCAGCTGGACTAGCAAGGCCTACAATGAGCAGTTCTTC. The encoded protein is CASSWTSKAYNEQFF.

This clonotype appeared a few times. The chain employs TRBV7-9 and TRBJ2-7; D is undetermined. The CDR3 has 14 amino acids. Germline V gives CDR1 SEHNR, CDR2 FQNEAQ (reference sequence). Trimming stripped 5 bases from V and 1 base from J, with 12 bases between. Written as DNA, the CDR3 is TGTGCCAGCAGCCCTAGGACGGCTTCCTACGAGCAGTACTTC. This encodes CASSPRTASYEQYF. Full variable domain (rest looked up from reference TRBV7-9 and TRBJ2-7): DTGVSQNPRHKITKRGQNVTFRCDPISEHNRLYWYRQTLGQGPEFLTYFQNEAQLEKSRLLSDRFSAERPKGSFSTLEIQRTEQGDSAMYLCASSPRTASYEQYFGPGTRLTVT.

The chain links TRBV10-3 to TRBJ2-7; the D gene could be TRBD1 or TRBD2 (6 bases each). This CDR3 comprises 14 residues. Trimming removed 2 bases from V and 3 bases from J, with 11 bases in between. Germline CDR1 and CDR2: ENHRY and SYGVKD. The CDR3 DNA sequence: TGTGCCATCAGTGAGGGAGGGGGACTCTACGAGCAGTACTTC. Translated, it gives CAISEGGGLYEQYF.

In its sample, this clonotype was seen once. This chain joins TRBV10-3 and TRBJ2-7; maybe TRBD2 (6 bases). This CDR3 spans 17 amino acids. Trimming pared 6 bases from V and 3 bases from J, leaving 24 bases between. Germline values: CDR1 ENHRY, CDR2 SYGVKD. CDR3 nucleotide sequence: TGTGCCATCAGCTCCCCGCCATATGGGAGGAGAATCTACGAGCAGTACTTC. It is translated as CAISSPPYGRRIYEQYF.

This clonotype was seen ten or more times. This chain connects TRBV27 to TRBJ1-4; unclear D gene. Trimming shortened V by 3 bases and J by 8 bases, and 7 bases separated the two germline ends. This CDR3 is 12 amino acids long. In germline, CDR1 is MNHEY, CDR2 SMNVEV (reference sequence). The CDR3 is CASSFDREKLFF. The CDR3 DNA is TGTGCCAGCAGTTTCGATCGAGAAAAACTGTTTTTT.

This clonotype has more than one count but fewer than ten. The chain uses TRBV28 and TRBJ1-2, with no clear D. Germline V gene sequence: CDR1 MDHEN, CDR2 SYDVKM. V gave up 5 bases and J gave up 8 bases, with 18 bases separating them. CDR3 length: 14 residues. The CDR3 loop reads CASSPPGPHGGYTF. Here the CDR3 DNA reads TGTGCCAGCAGTCCCCCCGGGCCTCATGGGGGCTACACCTTC.

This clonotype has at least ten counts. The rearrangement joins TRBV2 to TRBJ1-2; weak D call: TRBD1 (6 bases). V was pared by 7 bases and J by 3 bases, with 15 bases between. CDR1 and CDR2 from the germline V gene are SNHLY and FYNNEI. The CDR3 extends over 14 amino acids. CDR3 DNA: TGTGCCAGCATCATCGACAGGAGGGACTATGGCTACACCTTC. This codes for CASIIDRRDYGYTF.

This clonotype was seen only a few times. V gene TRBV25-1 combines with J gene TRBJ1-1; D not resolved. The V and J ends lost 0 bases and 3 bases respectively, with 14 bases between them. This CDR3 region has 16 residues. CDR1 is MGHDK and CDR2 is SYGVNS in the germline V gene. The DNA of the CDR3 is TGTGCCAGCAGTGAATATGGAGCGGAGGGAGACACTGAAGCTTTCTTT. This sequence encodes CASSEYGAEGDTEAFF. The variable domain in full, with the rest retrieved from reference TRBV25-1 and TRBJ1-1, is EADIYQTPRYLVIGTGKKITLECSQTMGHDKMYWYQQDPGMELHLIHYSYGVNSTEKGDLSSESTVSRIRTEHFPLTLESARPSHTSQYLCASSEYGAEGDTEAFFGQGTRLTVV.

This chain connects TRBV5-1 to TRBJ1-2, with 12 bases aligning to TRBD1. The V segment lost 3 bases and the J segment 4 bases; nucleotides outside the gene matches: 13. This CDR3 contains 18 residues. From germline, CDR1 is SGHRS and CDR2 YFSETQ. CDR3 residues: CASSSHGDRGLHSYGYTF. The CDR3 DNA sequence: TGCGCCAGCAGCTCCCACGGGGACAGGGGGCTCCATTCCTATGGCTACACCTTC.

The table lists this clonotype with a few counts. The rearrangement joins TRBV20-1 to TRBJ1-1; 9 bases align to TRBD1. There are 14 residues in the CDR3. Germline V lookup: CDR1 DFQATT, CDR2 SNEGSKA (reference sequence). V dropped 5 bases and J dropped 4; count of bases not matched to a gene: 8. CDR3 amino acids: CSASQGARGTEAFF. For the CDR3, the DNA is TGCAGTGCTTCACAGGGGGCTCGTGGCACTGAAGCTTTCTTT.

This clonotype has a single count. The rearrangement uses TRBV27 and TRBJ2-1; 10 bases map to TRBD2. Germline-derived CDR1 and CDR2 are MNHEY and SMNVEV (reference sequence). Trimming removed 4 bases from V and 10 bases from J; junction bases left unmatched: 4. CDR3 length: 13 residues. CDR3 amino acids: CASSSTGLAEQFF. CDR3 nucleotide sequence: TGTGCCAGCAGTTCCACGGGACTAGCGGAGCAGTTCTTC.